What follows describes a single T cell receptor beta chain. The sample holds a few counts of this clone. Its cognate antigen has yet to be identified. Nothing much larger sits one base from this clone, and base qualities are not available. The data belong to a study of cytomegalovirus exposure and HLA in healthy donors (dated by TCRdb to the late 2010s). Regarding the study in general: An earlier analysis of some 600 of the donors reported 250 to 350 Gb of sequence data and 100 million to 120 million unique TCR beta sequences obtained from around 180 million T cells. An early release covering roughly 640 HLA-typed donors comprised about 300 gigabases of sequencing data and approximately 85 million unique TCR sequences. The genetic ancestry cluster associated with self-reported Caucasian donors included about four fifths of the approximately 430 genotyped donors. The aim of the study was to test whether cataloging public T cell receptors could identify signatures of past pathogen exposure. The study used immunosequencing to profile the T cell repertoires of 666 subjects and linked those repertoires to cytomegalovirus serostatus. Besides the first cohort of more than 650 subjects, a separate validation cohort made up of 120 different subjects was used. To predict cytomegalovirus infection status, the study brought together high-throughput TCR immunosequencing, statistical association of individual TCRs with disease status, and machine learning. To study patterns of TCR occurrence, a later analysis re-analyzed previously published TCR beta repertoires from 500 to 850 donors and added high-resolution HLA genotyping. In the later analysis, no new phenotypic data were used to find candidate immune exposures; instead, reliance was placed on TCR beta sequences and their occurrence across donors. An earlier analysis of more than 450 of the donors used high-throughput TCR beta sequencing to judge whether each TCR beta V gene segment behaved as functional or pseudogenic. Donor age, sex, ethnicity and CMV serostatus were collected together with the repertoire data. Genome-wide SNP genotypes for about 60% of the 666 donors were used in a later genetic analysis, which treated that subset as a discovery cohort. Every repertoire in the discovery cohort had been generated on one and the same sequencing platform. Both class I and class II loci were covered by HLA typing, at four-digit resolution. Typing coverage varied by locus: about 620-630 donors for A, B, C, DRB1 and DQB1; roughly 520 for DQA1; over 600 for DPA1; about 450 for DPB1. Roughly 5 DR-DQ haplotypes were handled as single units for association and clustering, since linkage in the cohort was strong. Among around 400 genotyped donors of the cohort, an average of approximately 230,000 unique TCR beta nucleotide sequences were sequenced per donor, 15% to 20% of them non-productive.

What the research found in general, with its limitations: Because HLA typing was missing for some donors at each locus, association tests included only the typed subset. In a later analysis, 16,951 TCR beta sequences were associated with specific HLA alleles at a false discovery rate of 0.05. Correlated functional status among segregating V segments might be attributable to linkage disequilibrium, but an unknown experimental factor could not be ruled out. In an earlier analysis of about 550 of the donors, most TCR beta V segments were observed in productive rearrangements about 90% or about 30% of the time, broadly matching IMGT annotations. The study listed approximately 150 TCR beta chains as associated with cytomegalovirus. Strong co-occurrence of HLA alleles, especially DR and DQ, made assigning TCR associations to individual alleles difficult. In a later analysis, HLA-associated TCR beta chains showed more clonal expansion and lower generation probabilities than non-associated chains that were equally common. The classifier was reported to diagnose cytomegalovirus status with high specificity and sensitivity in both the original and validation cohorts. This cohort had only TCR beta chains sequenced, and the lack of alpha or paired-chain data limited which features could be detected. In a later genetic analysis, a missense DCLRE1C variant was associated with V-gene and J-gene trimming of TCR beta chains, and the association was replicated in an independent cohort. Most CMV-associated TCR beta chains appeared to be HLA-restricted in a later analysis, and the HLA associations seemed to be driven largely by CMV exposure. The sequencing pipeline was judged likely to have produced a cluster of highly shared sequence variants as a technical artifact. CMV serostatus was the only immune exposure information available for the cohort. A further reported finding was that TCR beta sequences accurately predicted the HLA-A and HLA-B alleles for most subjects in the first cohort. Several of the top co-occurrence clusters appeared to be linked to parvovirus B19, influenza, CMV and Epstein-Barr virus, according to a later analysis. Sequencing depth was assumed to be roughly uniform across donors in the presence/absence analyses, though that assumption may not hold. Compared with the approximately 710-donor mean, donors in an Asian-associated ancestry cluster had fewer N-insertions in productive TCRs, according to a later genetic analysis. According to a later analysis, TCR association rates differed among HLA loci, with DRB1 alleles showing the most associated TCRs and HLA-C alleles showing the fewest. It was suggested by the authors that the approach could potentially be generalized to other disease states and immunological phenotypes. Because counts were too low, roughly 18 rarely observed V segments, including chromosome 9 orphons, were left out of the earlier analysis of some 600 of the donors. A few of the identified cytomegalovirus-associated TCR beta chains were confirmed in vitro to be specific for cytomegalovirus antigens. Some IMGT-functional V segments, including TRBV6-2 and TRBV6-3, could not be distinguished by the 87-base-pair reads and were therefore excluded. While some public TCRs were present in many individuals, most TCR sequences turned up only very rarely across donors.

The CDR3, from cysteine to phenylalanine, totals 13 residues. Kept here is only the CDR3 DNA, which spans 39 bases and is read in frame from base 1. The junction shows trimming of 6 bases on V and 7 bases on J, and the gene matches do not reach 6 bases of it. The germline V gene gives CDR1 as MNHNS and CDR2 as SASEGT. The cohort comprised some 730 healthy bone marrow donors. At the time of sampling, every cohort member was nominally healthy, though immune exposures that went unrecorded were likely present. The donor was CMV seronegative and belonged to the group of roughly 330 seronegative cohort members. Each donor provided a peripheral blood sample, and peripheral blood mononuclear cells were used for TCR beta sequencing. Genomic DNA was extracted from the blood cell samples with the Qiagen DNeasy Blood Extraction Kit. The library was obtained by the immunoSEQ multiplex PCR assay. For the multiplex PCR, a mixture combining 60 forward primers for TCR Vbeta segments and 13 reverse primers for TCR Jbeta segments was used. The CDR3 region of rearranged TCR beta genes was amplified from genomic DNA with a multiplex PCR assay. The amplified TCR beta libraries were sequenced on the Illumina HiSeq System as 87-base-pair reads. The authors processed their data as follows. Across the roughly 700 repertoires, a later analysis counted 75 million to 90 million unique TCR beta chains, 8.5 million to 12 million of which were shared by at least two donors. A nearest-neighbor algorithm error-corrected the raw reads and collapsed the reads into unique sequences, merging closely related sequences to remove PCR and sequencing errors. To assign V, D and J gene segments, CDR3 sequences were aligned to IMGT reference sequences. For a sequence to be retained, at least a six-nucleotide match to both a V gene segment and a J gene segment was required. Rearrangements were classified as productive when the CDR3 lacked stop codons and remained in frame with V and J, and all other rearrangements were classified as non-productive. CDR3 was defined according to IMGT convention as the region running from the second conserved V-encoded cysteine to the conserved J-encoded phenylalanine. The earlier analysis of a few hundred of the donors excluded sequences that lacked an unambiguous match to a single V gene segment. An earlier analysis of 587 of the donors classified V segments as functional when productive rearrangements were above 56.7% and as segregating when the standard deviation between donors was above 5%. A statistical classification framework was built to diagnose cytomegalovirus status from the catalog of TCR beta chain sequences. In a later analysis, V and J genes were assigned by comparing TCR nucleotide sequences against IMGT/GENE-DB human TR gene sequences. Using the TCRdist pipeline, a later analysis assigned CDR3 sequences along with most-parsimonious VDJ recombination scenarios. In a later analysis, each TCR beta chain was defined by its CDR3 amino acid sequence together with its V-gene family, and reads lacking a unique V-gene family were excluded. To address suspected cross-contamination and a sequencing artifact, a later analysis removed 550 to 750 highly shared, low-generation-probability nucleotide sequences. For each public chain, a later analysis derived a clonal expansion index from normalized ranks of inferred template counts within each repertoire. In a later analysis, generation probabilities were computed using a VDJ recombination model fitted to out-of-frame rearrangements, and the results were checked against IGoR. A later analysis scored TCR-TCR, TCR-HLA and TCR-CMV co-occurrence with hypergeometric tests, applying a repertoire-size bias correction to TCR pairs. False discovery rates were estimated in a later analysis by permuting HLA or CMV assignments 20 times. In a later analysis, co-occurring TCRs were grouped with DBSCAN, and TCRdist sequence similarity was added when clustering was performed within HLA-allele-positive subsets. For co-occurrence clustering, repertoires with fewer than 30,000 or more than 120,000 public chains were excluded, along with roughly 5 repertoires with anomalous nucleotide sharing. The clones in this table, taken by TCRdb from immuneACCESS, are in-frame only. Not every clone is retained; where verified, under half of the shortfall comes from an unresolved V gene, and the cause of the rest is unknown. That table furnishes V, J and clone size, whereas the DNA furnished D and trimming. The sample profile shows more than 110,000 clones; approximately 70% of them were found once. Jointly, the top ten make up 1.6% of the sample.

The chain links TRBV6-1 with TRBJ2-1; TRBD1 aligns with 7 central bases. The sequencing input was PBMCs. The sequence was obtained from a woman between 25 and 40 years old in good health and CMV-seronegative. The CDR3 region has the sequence CASRLGQLNEQFF. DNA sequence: TGTGCCAGCAGACTGGGACAGTTGAATGAGCAGTTCTTC.